This T cell receptor beta chain stems from a study of CD8 T cells in ankylosing spondylitis (dated by TCRdb to about 2017). Regarding the research as a whole: To find TCR variants linked to disease, the study profiled T cell receptor beta repertoires in ankylosing spondylitis patients and healthy donors. The full study cohort was made up of about two dozen ankylosing spondylitis patients and fewer than 120 healthy donors. Peripheral blood was sampled, and synovial fluid was also collected from ankylosing spondylitis patients. On the study overall, not on this receptor specifically: Some motif variants had previously been reported in the synovial fluid and blood of reactive arthritis patients, which suggests shared mechanisms of disease initiation. Blood from ankylosing spondylitis patients appeared to be characterized by a TCR beta motif composed of about eight highly homologous amino acid variants. The disease-linked clones were reported to be significantly enriched in matched synovial fluid samples from ankylosing spondylitis patients. The disease-linked clones showed a CD8+ phenotype and occurred at relatively low frequencies in peripheral blood.

Inclusive of the bounding cysteine and phenylalanine, the CDR3 is 17 residues long. Only the CDR3 region is kept as DNA, spanning 51 bases read in frame from base 1. The V end loses 3 bases and the J end loses 0 bases, and a stretch of 17 bases separates them. The reads were generated on an Illumina HiSeq 2500. TCR beta libraries were prepared by quantitative 5'-RACE with molecular barcodes. The paper's processing steps were these. Disease-linked TCR variants were identified with a new computational method built on a probabilistic model of VDJ rearrangement. The public reads were reprocessed in TCRdb via fastp at Q25 and MiXCR, keeping in-frame beta chains. CDR3 protein sequences are deduplicated, and each keeps its most common genes and DNA. The V and J calls and clone size are TCRdb's, not the authors'. For this sample there are approximately 220,000 distinct CDR3 sequences; 20% to 30% appear just once. The ten largest clones capture about 7% of the sample.

This clonotype was observed at least ten times. Its antigen is still unknown. No much larger clonotype is one base removed from it; base qualities were not supplied. The sequencing input was blood, either unsorted or a sorted T cell fraction (not recorded which). The clonotype was recovered from a male donor with ankylosing spondylitis or in good health (not recorded which). This receptor chain uses TRBV12-3 or TRBV12-4 and TRBJ2-5; the D gene identity is not certain. The DNA sequence is given as TGTGCCAGCAGTTTTGGCGGCGGTTACAGCAACCAAGAGACCCAGTACTTC. It translates to CASSFGGGYSNQETQYF.